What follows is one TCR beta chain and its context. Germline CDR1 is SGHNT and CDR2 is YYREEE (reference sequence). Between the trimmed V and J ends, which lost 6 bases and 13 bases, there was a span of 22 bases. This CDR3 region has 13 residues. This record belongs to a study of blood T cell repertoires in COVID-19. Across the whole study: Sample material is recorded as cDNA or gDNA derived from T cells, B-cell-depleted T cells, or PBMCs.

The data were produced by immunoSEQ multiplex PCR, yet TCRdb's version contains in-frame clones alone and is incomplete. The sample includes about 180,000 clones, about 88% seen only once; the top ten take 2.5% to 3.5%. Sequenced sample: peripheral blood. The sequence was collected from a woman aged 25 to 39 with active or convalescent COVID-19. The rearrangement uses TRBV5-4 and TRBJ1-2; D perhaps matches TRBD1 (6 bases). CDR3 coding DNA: TGTGCCAGCAACCCACCCGGGACAACAATCGGCACCTTC. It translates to CASNPPGTTIGTF.